A single sample gave rise to the 32 T cell receptor beta chains below, sequenced in a study of blood T cell repertoires in COVID-19. Some clones are missing from TCRdb's copy, which holds only in-frame ones; the method was immunoSEQ multiplex PCR. This table holds tens of thousands of clones, approximately 87% found once. Sequences were obtained from peripheral blood. The receptor source for this set is a human donor in a cohort sampled during active COVID-19.

The J gene is TRBJ2-1, the V gene TRBV18; D remains ambiguous. V was shortened by 0 bases and J by 3 bases, with 15 bases between the two germline ends. The CDR3 loop spans 17 amino acids. CDR1 is KGHSH, CDR2 LQKENI, per germline. CDR3 in DNA: TGTGCCAGCTCACCACCCGTCGGAGACCTTGGCTACAATGAGCAGTTCTTC. It encodes CASSPPVGDLGYNEQFF.

The chain has TRBV2 and TRBJ2-7, with D possibly matching TRBD1 (6 bases). Germline CDR1 and CDR2: SNHLY and FYNNEI. V lost 3 bases and J 1 base, leaving 28 bases between the germline ends. The CDR3 contains 20 residues. The CDR3 region is CASSEKGPTIRVRGSYEQYF. CDR3 DNA sequence: TGTGCCAGCAGTGAGAAGGGCCCCACAATCAGAGTGAGGGGGTCCTACGAGCAGTACTTC.

With respect to this clone: One end of the junction varies from germline; a read error may be responsible. The chain carries TRBV2 and TRBJ1-2; D is possibly TRBD1 (5 bases). There are 11 residues in the CDR3. Germline values: CDR1 SNHLY, CDR2 FYNNEI. CDR3 sequence: CASSEFGRDVF. The CDR3, as DNA: TGTGCCAGCAGTGAATTTGGCAGGGATGTTTTC.

The chain recombines TRBV10-3 with TRBJ2-5, with TRBD2 identical over 9 bases. V dropped 10 bases and J dropped 0; count of bases not matched to a gene: 3. Per germline, CDR1 ENHRY and CDR2 SYGVKD. There are 13 residues in the CDR3. CDR3 amino acids: CATLAGNQETQYF. The DNA for the CDR3 is TGTGCCACACTAGCGGGTAACCAAGAGACCCAGTACTTC.

The J gene is TRBJ2-7, the V gene TRBV19, with 12 positions matching TRBD2. CDR3 length: 15 residues. The J segment lost 3 bases and the V segment lost 5 bases, leaving 5 bases of the junction unmatched. Per the germline V gene, CDR1 is LNHDA and CDR2 is SQIVND (reference sequence). The CDR3 spells CASSALAGGHYEQYF. CDR3 DNA sequence: TGTGCCAGTAGTGCACTAGCGGGAGGCCACTACGAGCAGTACTTC.

The rearrangement joins TRBV2 to TRBJ2-4; weak D call: TRBD1 (5 bases). The CDR3 sequence is 16 residues long. The germline CDR1 and CDR2 sequences are SNHLY and FYNNEI. V was cut by 2 bases and J by 0 bases, with 11 bases left in between. The CDR3 bases are TGTGCCAGCAGTGAACTCGACAGCTTAGCCAAAAACATTCAGTACTTC. Translated, it gives CASSELDSLAKNIQYF.

This clone showed up just a few times. CDR3 in amino acids: CASSFGLAGSNYGYTF. The CDR3 DNA reads as TGCGCCAGCAGCTTCGGGTTGGCTGGGAGTAACTATGGCTACACCTTC. The chain uses TRBV5-1 and TRBJ1-2; no clear D. This CDR3 is built from 16 residues. Germline-derived CDR1 and CDR2 are SGHRS and YFSETQ. The V gene lost 2 bases and the J gene lost 1 base, with 15 bases spanning the gap.

This chain links TRBV28 with TRBJ1-2; 10 nucleotides align to TRBD1. The V gene's germline CDR1 is MDHEN and CDR2 SYDVKM. With 6 bases clipped from V and 5 bases from J, the junction kept 3 bases outside the gene matches. The CDR3 runs 13 residues. In nucleotides, the CDR3 is TGTGCCAGCAGCACGGGACAGGGGTATGGCTACACCTTC. Translated: CASSTGQGYGYTF.

The chain recombines TRBV15 with TRBJ2-7, with TRBD2 as a possible D gene (5 bases). Deletions cut 0 bases from V and 7 bases from J, with 16 bases between. Germline lookup yields CDR1 LNHNV and CDR2 YYDKDF (reference sequence). CDR3 length equals 15 residues. For the CDR3, the DNA is TGTGCCACCAGCAGAGATAAGGTTCTAGCTGGTGAGCAGTACTTC. It encodes CATSRDKVLAGEQYF.

In this sample, this clone turned up once. The V gene is TRBV27, the J gene TRBJ1-2, with TRBD1 identical over 7 bases. The length of the CDR3 is 13 residues. Germline V CDR1 and CDR2: MNHEY, SMNVEV (reference sequence). V lost 3 bases, J lost 6 bases, and 4 bases stayed unmatched. This chain's CDR3 is CASSFDRVHGYTF. Written as DNA, the CDR3 is TGTGCCAGCAGTTTTGACAGGGTCCATGGCTACACCTTC.

This clone came up once. V is TRBV18 and J is TRBJ2-7; 13 bases are shared with TRBD2. The germline CDR1 and CDR2 sequences are KGHSH and LQKENI. V shed 4 bases and J 5 bases; nucleotides not matched to a gene: 5. The length of the CDR3 is 15 residues. CDR3 sequence: CASSLTSGRADEQYF. DNA for the CDR3: TGTGCCAGCTCACTCACTAGCGGGAGGGCCGACGAGCAGTACTTC.

The gene calls are TRBV5-4 and TRBJ2-7, with 12 bases fitting TRBD1. This CDR3 region has 15 residues. Germline CDR1 SGHNT, CDR2 YYREEE (reference sequence). With 2 bases clipped from V and 4 bases from J, the junction kept 4 bases outside the gene matches. Written as DNA, the CDR3 is TGTGCCAGCAGCTTTCCGGGACAGGGGGCGTACGAGCAGTACTTC. It yields the protein CASSFPGQGAYEQYF.

This chain joins TRBV29-1 and TRBJ2-1; 7 bases match TRBD2. Germline-derived CDR1 and CDR2 are SQVTM and ANQGSEA. With 4 bases clipped from V and 3 bases from J, the junction kept 12 bases outside the gene matches. The CDR3 is 16 amino acids. The CDR3 DNA follows: TGCAGCGTTGTGGCTAGCGGATCGACAAACTACAATGAGCAGTTCTTC. Translating gives CSVVASGSTNYNEQFF.

This clone was detected once. This rearrangement joins TRBV7-9 to TRBJ1-4; D may be TRBD1 (5 bases). In germline, CDR1 is SEHNR, CDR2 FQNEAQ (reference sequence). The CDR3 totals 15 residues. The ends were cut back, 5 bases at V and 0 bases at J, with 10 bases in the middle. Here the CDR3 DNA reads TGTGCCAGCAGCCCGACGGGGGCAACTAATGAAAAACTGTTTTTT. Amino acids: CASSPTGATNEKLFF.

The chain joins TRBV18 to TRBJ2-3, with 12 bases fitting TRBD2. Per germline, CDR1 KGHSH and CDR2 LQKENI. CDR3 size: 15 residues. Trimming took 7 bases from V and 0 from J; bases not matched to a gene: 2. The CDR3 here is CASCGTSGSTDTQYF. In nucleotides, the CDR3 is TGTGCCAGCTGTGGGACTAGCGGGAGCACAGATACGCAGTATTTT.

The V and J genes are TRBV3-1 (or the pseudogene TRBV3-2) and TRBJ1-3; D ambiguous. This CDR3 comprises 14 residues. Germline V lookup: CDR1 LGHDT, CDR2 YNNKEL (reference sequence). V lost 4 bases, J lost 0 bases, and 7 bases lay in between. The CDR3 sequence: CASSPLISGNTIYF. The DNA of the CDR3 is TGTGCCAGCAGCCCCCTTATCTCTGGAAACACCATATATTTT.

The chain links TRBV28 to TRBJ2-5, with TRBD1 as a possible D gene (5 bases). CDR3 size: 14 residues. V was pared by 2 bases and J by 5 bases, with 12 bases between. CDR1 and CDR2 from the germline V gene are MDHEN and SYDVKM. CDR3 nucleotides: TGTGCCAGCAGTTTACAGGGCCCCCAGGAGACCCAGTACTTC. Its protein is CASSLQGPQETQYF.

This clone appeared once. The chain recombines TRBV21-1 with TRBJ2-1; the D call TRBD1 from the table was never checked on the DNA. TRBV21-1 is described as a pseudogene. The CDR3 consists of 17 residues. The CDR3 region is CASSITGGTIVYNEQFF. The CDR3 DNA sequence: TGTGCCAGCAGCATAACAGGGGGGACTATCGTCTACAATGAGCAGTTCTTC.

The gene calls are TRBV27 and TRBJ2-7, with 12 bases that match TRBD1. This CDR3 is built from 16 residues. Trimming cost V 6 bases and J 2 bases; bases outside gene matches: 8. Per germline, CDR1 MNHEY and CDR2 SMNVEV (reference sequence). CDR3 in amino acids: CASRSRDRGRPYEQYF. In DNA form, the CDR3 reads TGTGCCAGCAGGTCCCGGGACAGGGGGCGCCCCTACGAGCAGTACTTC.

The chain couples TRBV30 to TRBJ2-7; TRBD1 matches 7 bases. CDR1 is GTSNPN, CDR2 SVGIG, per germline (reference sequence). Trimming cost V 5 bases and J 1 base; bases outside gene matches: 2. The CDR3 has 12 residues. The CDR3 bases are TGTGCCTGGGGGGGACAGTCCTACGAGCAGTACTTC. Protein sequence: CAWGGQSYEQYF. The whole variable domain, remainder taken from reference TRBV30 and TRBJ2-7, is SQTIHQWPATLVQPVGSPLSLECTVEGTSNPNLYWYRQAAGRGLQLLFYSVGIGQISSEVPQNLSASRPQDRQFILSSKKLLLSDSGFYLCAWGGQSYEQYFGPGTRLTVT.

The chain employs TRBV21-1 and TRBJ2-3; the table gives TRBD2 as D, unverified against the DNA. TRBV21-1 is classified as a pseudogene. This CDR3 region has 15 residues. CDR3 sequence reads: CASSKLGGGTDTQYF. The CDR3 DNA follows: TGTGCCAGCAGCAAGCTGGGGGGGGGCACAGATACGCAGTATTTT.

The V gene is TRBV9, the J gene TRBJ2-2, with D possibly being TRBD1 (6 bases). Trimming stripped 4 bases from V and 1 base from J, with 11 bases between. Germline V gene data show CDR1 as SGDLS and CDR2 as YYNGEE. The CDR3 has 15 amino acids. The CDR3 DNA follows: TGTGCCAGCAGCCCCGGGACACAGAACACCGGGGAGCTGTTTTTT. It codes for CASSPGTQNTGELFF.

This clone was seen only once. The chain employs TRBV6-5 and TRBJ2-5; D ambiguous. CDR3 length: 14 residues. The V end lost 2 bases, the J end lost 1 base, and 8 bases lay between the germline ends. CDR1 and CDR2 from the germline V gene are MNHEY and SVGAGI. The chain's CDR3 is CASSYGQAQETQYF. The CDR3 DNA follows: TGTGCCAGCAGTTACGGGCAGGCCCAAGAGACCCAGTACTTC.

The chain is built from TRBV13 and TRBJ2-5; perhaps TRBD2 as D (5 bases). The CDR3 totals 16 residues. The germline V and J ends were trimmed by 0 bases and 4 bases, with 15 bases remaining between them. Germline lookup yields CDR1 PRHDT and CDR2 FYEKMQ (reference sequence). The CDR3, as DNA: TGTGCCAGCAGCTTAGGAGAGGGCAAGAGAGTAGAGACCCAGTACTTC. This sequence encodes CASSLGEGKRVETQYF.

The J gene is TRBJ1-6, the V gene TRBV13; D uncertain. Germline CDR1 PRHDT, CDR2 FYEKMQ (reference sequence). The V end lost 5 bases, the J end lost 7 bases, and 6 bases lay between the germline ends. The CDR3 length is 12 residues. CDR3 sequence reads: CASSPKNSPLHF. The CDR3 DNA follows: TGTGCCAGCAGCCCCAAAAATTCACCCCTCCACTTT.

This chain uses TRBV4-1 with TRBJ2-3; possibly TRBD2 for D (6 bases). Trimming left V 5 bases short and J 5 bases short, with 8 bases between. The CDR3 contains 12 residues. From germline, CDR1 is MGHRA and CDR2 YSYEKL. CDR3 coding DNA: TGCGCCAGCAGCTATAGCGGAGATACGCAGTATTTT. Translated: CASSYSGDTQYF.

The chain joins TRBV12-3 or TRBV12-4 to TRBJ2-1, with D maybe TRBD2 (6 bases). Trimming took off 5 bases at V and 6 bases at J, with 8 bases between the two ends. CDR3 length equals 12 residues. The CDR3 bases are TGTGCCAGCAGTCGGACTATCAATGAGCAGTTCTTC. Protein sequence: CASSRTINEQFF.

The chain combines TRBV2 with TRBJ1-5; D unclear. Germline V CDR1 and CDR2: SNHLY, FYNNEI. Trimming removed 6 bases from V and 9 bases from J, with 12 bases in between. This CDR3 has 12 amino acids. CDR3 sequence: CASRSPPGPQHF. CDR3 DNA: TGTGCCAGCAGATCCCCCCCGGGGCCCCAGCATTTT.

The chain combines TRBV28 with TRBJ1-4, with a possible D match to TRBD1 (5 bases). The CDR3 length is 16 residues. The V and J ends lost 3 bases and 9 bases respectively, with 20 bases between them. Germline CDR1 reads MDHEN; CDR2 reads SYDVKM. DNA for the CDR3: TGTGCCAGCAGTTTTGCGGAGGGGATTAAGGTGAAAAAACTGTTTTTT. It translates to CASSFAEGIKVKKLFF. Full variable domain (outside the CDR3, taken from reference TRBV28 and TRBJ1-4): DVKVTQSSRYLVKRTGEKVFLECVQDMDHENMFWYRQDPGLGLRLIYFSYDVKMKEKGDIPEGYSVSREKKERFSLILESASTNQTSMYLCASSFAEGIKVKKLFFGSGTQLSVL.

The rearrangement uses TRBV3-1 (or the pseudogene TRBV3-2) and TRBJ2-1; D gene unclear. Between the trimmed V and J ends, which lost 3 bases and 0 bases, there was a span of 9 bases. This CDR3 has 15 amino acids. Germline V gives CDR1 LGHDT, CDR2 YNNKEL (reference sequence). This CDR3 is CASSHGPRSYNEQFF. Here the CDR3 DNA reads TGTGCCAGCAGCCATGGGCCCCGCTCCTACAATGAGCAGTTCTTC.

The rearrangement joins TRBV19 to TRBJ2-1; 8 bases are a match to TRBD2. V shed 1 base, J shed 4 bases, and the junction held 3 bases outside the gene matches. CDR1 LNHDA and CDR2 SQIVND come from the germline V gene (reference sequence). The CDR3 runs to 15 residues. The CDR3 nucleotides read TGTGCCAGTAGTATAGCGGGAGGGTTATACAATGAGCAGTTCTTC. Translation: CASSIAGGLYNEQFF.

This clone was detected only a few times. V is TRBV24-1 and J is TRBJ2-3; 10 nucleotides agree with TRBD2. The CDR3 has 17 residues. Germline V gene sequence: CDR1 KGHDR, CDR2 SFDVKD. The V gene end was trimmed by 1 base and the J gene end by 1 base; junction bases not matched to a gene: 4. This CDR3 is CATSDFPTSGGTDTQYF. DNA of the CDR3: TGTGCCACCAGTGATTTCCCCACTAGCGGGGGCACAGATACGCAGTATTTT.